This passage covers 3 T cell receptor beta chains from one sample sequenced in a study of blood T cell repertoires in COVID-19. Some clones are missing from TCRdb's copy, which holds only in-frame ones; the method was immunoSEQ multiplex PCR. The repertoire holds 95,000 to 150,000 clones, around 77% seen once, with roughly 7.9% in the top ten. The material sequenced was peripheral blood. These receptors were taken from a human donor in a cohort sampled during active COVID-19.

The chain recombines TRBV11-3 with TRBJ2-5; 9 nucleotides line up with TRBD1. CDR1 SGHNT and CDR2 YENEEA come from the germline V gene. The CDR3 is 14 residues long. V was clipped by 4 bases and J by 5 bases; unmatched bases: 5. The CDR3: CASSSGQGEETQYF. In nucleotides, the CDR3 is TGTGCCAGCAGCTCGGGACAGGGAGAGGAGACCCAGTACTTC.

This clone was detected a few times. The chain links TRBV28 to TRBJ1-2; D is possibly TRBD1 (5 bases). Trimming took 2 bases from V and 3 from J, leaving 13 bases between them. Germline CDR1 is MDHEN and CDR2 is SYDVKM. This CDR3 contains 15 residues. The CDR3 loop reads CASSLEAAGHYGYTF. The CDR3 nucleotides read TGTGCCAGCAGTTTAGAAGCTGCAGGGCACTATGGCTACACCTTC.

The chain has TRBV5-6 and TRBJ2-4; D perhaps matches TRBD1 (5 bases). The V gene lost 2 bases and the J gene lost 1 base, with 10 bases spanning the gap. Germline V gene sequence: CDR1 SGHDT, CDR2 YYEEEE. The CDR3 is 15 amino acids. The CDR3 DNA follows: TGTGCCAGCAGCTTTTCCTCAGGGGCCAAAAACATTCAGTACTTC. Encoded protein: CASSFSSGAKNIQYF.